The source of this T cell receptor beta chain is a study of regulatory T cells in long-lasting Graves disease. General study findings and limits: Persistent Graves' patients showed a TCR diversity that was lower than that of newly diagnosed ones.

CDR3-region Arm-PCR and iRepertoire HTBI primers produced the TCR beta libraries. TCRdb used MiXCR to reprocess the multiplex PCR reads, holding one entry per CDR3 protein. The sample consists of under 500,000 distinct CDR3 sequences, more than 20% of them appearing once. To note about this clonotype: The antigen is undetermined.

V was clipped by 4 bases and J by 3 bases; unmatched bases: 5. CDR1 is LNHDA, CDR2 SQIVND, per germline (reference sequence). The CDR3 runs 15 residues. Regarding time point: persistent/refractory GD, antithyroid drugs over 5 years with positive TRAb. Preparation of the TCR library used RNA extracted from PBMCs. The patients included were those that came from an endocrinology department in Xi'an, China. Sequenced material: peripheral blood mononuclear cells (PBMCs), taken when the disease was refractory, from a patient treated with antithyroid drugs. This TCR came from a female donor with Graves disease. The V gene is TRBV19, the J gene TRBJ1-4; 7 bases are a match to TRBD1. For the CDR3, the DNA is TGTGCCAGTAGTACCCCCGGGACAGCTAATGAAAAACTGTTTTTT. Translation: CASSTPGTANEKLFF.